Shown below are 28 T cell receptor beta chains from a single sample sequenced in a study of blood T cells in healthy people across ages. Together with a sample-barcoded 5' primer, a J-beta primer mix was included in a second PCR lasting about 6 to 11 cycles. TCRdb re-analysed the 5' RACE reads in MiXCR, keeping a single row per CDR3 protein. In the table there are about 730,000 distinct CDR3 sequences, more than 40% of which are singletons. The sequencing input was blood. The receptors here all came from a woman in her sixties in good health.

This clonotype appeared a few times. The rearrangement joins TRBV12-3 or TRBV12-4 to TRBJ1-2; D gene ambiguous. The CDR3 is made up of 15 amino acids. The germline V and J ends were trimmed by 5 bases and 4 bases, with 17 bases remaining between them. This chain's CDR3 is CASSPVPKGTYGYTF. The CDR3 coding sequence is TGTGCCAGCAGTCCTGTCCCGAAGGGCACCTATGGCTACACCTTC.

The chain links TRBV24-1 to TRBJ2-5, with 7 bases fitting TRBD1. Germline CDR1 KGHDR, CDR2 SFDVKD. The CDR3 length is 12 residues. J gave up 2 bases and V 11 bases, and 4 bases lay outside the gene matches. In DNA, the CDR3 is TGTGCCATAGGGGACAGACAAGAGACCCAGTACTTC. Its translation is CAIGDRQETQYF.

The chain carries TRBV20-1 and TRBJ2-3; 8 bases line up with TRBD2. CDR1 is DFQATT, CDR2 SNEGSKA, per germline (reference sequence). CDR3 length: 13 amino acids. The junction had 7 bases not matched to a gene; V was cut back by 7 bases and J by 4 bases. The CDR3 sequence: CSVVETSADTQYF. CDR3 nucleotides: TGCAGTGTCGTCGAGACTAGCGCAGATACGCAGTATTTT.

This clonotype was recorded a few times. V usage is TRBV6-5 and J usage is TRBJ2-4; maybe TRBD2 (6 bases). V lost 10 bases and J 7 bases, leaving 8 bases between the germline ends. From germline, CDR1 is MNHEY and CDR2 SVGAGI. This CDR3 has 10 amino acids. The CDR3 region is CATGDNIQYF. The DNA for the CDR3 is TGTGCCACGGGAGATAACATTCAGTACTTC.

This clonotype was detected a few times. DNA for the CDR3: TGTGCCAGCAGTTATGTCGACAGGGCCTATGGCTACACCTTC. Protein sequence: CASSYVDRAYGYTF. This rearrangement joins TRBV6-5 to TRBJ1-2, with 7 nucleotides matching TRBD1. CDR3 length equals 14 residues. Germline assignment: CDR1 MNHEY and CDR2 SVGAGI. V was pared by 3 bases and J by 4 bases, with 5 bases of the junction left unmatched.

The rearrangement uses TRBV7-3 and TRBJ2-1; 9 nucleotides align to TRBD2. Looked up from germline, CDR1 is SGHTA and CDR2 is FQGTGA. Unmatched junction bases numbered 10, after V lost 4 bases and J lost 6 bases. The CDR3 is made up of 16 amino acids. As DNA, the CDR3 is TGTGCCAGCAGCTCCCGGGTGCTAGCGGGGTCCAATGAGCAGTTCTTC. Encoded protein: CASSSRVLAGSNEQFF.

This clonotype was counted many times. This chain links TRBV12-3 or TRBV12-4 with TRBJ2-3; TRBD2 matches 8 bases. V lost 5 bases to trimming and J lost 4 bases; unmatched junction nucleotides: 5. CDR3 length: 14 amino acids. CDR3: CASSPRTSPDTQYF. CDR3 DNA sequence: TGTGCCAGCAGTCCTCGGACTAGCCCAGATACGCAGTATTTT.

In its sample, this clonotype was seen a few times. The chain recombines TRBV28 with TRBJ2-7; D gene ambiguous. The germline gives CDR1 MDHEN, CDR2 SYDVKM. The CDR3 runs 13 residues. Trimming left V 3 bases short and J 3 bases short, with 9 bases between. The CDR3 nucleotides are TGTGCCAGCAGTTTCTTTAAAAACTACGAGCAGTACTTC. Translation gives CASSFFKNYEQYF.

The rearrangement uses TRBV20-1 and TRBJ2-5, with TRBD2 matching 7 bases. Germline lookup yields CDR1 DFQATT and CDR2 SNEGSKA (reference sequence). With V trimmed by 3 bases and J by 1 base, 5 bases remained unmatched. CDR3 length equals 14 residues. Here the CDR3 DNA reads TGCAGTGCTAGGCGGGGGATCCCCCAAGAGACCCAGTACTTC. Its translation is CSARRGIPQETQYF.

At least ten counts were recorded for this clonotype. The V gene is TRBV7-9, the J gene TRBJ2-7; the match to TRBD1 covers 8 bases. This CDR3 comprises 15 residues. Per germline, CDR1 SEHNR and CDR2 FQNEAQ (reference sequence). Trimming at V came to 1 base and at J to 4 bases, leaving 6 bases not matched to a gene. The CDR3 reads CASSLGTGGRYEQYF. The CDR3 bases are TGTGCCAGCAGCTTAGGCACAGGGGGTCGTTACGAGCAGTACTTC.

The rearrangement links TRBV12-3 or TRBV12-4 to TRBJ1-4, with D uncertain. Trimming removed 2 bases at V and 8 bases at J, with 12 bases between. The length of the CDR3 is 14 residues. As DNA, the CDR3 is TGTGCCAGCAGTTTAACCGGGTCAGGCGAAAAACTGTTTTTT. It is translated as CASSLTGSGEKLFF.

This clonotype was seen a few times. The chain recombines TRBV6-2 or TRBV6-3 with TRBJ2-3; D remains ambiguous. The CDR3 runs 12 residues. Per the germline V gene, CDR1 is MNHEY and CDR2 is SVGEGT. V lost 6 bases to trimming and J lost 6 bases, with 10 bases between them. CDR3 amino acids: CASSIGWDTQYF. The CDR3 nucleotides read TGTGCCAGCAGCATTGGCTGGGATACGCAGTATTTT.

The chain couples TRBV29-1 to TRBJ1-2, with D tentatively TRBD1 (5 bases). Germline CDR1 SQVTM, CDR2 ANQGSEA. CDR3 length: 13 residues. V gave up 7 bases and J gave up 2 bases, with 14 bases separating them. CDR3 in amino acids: CSGCGGRNYGYTF. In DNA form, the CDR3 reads TGCAGCGGGTGTGGGGGGAGGAACTATGGCTACACCTTC.

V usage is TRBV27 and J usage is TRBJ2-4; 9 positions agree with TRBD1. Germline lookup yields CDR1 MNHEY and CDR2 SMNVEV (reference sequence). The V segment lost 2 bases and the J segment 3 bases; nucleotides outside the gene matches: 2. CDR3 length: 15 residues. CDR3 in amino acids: CASSLRTGDKNIQYF. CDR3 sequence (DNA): TGTGCCAGCAGTTTAAGGACAGGGGACAAAAACATTCAGTACTTC.

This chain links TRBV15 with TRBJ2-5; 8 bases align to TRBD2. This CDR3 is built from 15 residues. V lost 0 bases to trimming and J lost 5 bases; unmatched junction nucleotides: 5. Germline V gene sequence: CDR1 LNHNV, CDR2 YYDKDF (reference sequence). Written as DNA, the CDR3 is TGTGCCACCAGCAGAGATCCAAGGACTAGCGAGACCCAGTACTTC. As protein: CATSRDPRTSETQYF.

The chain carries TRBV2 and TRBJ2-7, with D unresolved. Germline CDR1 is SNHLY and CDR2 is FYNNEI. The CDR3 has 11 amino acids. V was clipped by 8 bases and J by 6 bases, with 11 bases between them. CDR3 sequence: CASAFGTEQYF. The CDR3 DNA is TGTGCCAGCGCCTTTGGCACCGAGCAGTACTTC.

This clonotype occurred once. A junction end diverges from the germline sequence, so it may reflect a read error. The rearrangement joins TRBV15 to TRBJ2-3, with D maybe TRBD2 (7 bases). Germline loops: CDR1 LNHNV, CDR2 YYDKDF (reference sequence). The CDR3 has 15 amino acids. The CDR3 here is CVTSRDRGAGDTQYF. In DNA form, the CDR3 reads TGTGTCACCAGCAGAGATCGGGGGGCGGGGGATACGCAGTATTTT.

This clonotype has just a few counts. The CDR3 nucleotides read TGTGCCAGCAGTTTAGGAGGGGGCAGCGTGGAAGGCTACACCTTC. This encodes CASSLGGGSVEGYTF. This chain joins TRBV12-3 or TRBV12-4 and TRBJ1-2; 7 bases line up with TRBD1. V was clipped by 1 base and J by 8 bases; unmatched bases: 10. This CDR3 has 15 residues.

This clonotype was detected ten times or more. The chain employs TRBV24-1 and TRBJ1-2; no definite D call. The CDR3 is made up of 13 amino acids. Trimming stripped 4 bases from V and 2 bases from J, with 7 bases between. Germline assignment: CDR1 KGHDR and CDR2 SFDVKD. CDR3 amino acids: CATSDILNYGYTF. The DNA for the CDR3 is TGTGCCACCAGTGACATCCTAAACTATGGCTACACCTTC.

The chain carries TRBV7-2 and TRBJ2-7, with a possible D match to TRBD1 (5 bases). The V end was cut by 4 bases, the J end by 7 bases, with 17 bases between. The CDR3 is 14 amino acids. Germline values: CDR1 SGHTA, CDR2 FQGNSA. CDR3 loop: CASSSQYLSGEQYF. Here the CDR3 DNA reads TGTGCCAGCAGCTCCCAATATCTTTCAGGGGAGCAGTACTTC.

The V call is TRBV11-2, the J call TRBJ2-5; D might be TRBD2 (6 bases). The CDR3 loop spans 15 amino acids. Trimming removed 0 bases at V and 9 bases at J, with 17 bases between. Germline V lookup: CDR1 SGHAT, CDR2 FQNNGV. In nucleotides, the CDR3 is TGTGCCAGCAGCTTAGATACAGGCGGGGTTGGGGCCCAGTACTTC. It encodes CASSLDTGGVGAQYF.

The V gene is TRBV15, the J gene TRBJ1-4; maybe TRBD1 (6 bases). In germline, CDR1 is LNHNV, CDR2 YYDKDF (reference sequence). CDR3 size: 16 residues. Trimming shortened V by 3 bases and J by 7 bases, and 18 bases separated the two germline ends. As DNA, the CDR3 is TGTGCCACCAGCAGGGGGGCGACAGCCCTTAGTGAAAAACTGTTTTTT. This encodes CATSRGATALSEKLFF. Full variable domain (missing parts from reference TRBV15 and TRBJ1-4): DAMVIQNPRYQVTQFGKPVTLSCSQTLNHNVMYWYQQKSSQAPKLLFHYYDKDFNNEADTPDNFQSRRPNTSFCFLDIRSPGLGDTAMYLCATSRGATALSEKLFFGSGTQLSVL.

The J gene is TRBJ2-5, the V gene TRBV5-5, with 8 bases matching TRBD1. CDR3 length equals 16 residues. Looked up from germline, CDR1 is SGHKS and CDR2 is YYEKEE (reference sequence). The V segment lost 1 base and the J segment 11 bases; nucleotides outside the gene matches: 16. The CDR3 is CASSLQGAGGSTEQYF. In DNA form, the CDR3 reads TGTGCCAGCAGCTTGCAGGGGGCAGGGGGATCTACGGAGCAGTACTTC.

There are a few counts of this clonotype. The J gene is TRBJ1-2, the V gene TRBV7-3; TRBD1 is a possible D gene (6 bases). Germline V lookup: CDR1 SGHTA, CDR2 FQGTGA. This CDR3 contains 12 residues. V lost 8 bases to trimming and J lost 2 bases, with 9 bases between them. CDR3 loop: CASGGGNYGYTF. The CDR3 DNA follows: TGTGCCAGCGGAGGGGGGAACTATGGCTACACCTTC. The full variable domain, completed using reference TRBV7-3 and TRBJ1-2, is GAGVSQTPSNKVTEKGKYVELRCDPISGHTALYWYRQSLGQGPEFLIYFQGTGAADDSGLPNDRFFAVRPEGSVSTLKIQRTERGDSAVYLCASGGGNYGYTFGSGTRLTVV.

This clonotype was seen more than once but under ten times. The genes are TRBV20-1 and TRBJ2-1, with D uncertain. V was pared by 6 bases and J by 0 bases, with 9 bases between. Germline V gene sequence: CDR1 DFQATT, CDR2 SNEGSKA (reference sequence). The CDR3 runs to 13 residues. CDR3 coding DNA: TGCAGTGCCCCGGAGAGCTCCTACAATGAGCAGTTCTTC. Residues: CSAPESSYNEQFF.

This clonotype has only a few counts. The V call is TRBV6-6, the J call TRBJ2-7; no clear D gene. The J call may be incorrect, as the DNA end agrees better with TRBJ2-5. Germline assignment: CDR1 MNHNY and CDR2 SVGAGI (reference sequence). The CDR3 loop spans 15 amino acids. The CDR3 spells CASSYSTDGLGTQYF. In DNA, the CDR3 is TGTGCCAGCAGTTACTCGACGGATGGGTTGGGGACCCAGTACTTC.

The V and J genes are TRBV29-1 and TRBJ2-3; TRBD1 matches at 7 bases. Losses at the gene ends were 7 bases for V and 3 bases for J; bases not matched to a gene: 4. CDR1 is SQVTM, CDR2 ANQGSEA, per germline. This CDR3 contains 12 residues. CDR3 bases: TGCAGCGGTCAGACAGGGACAGATACGCAGTATTTT. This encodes CSGQTGTDTQYF.

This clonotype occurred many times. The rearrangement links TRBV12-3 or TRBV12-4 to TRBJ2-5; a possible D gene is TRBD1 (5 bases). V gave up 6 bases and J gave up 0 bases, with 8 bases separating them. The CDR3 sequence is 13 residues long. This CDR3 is CASRAGNQETQYF. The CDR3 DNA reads TGTGCCAGCAGGGCAGGGAACCAAGAGACCCAGTACTTC.